The 7 T cell receptor beta chains presented below share a single source sample, sequenced in a study of T cell repertoires in cytomegalovirus infection. TCRdb reanalysed the reads using MiXCR and keeps one entry per CDR3 protein. The profile shows some 320,000 distinct CDR3 sequences, more than 9% of them singletons. The sequenced sample was PBMCs. The receptors shown here come from a human donor in good health (CMV status not recorded). Some clones in this sample may be carry-over from other donors' samples.

This clonotype turned up a few times. This chain links TRBV19 with TRBJ1-2; D uncertain. Germline V gives CDR1 LNHDA, CDR2 SQIVND (reference sequence). The CDR3 consists of 13 residues. V lost 6 bases, J lost 6 bases, and 14 bases lay in between. CDR3 nucleotide sequence: TGTGCCAGTAGCCGACCTCCCCGGGATGGCTACACCTTC. Translation gives CASSRPPRDGYTF. Combining the CDR3 with reference TRBV19 and TRBJ1-2 gives the whole variable domain DGGITQSPKYLFRKEGQNVTLSCEQNLNHDAMYWYRQDPGQGLRLIYYSQIVNDFQKGDIAEGYSVSREKKESFPLTVTSAQKNPTAFYLCASSRPPRDGYTFGSGTRLTVV.

This clonotype has at least ten counts. The rearrangement uses TRBV28 and TRBJ1-6; D remains ambiguous. V was trimmed by 4 bases and J by 9 bases, leaving 22 bases between them. The CDR3 is made up of 17 amino acids. Germline-derived CDR1 and CDR2 are MDHEN and SYDVKM. In nucleotides, the CDR3 is TGTGCCAGCAGTTACGGACCCCGAAGACCCGAGGGTTCACCCCTCCACTTT. Protein sequence: CASSYGPRRPEGSPLHF.

The chain carries TRBV12-3 or TRBV12-4 and TRBJ2-7, with 7 bases fitting TRBD1. V gave up 7 bases and J gave up 0 bases; unmatched junction bases: 9. The CDR3 spans 15 residues. CDR3 in amino acids: CASTSLTGSSYEQYF. As DNA, the CDR3 is TGTGCCAGCACCTCGCTGACAGGGAGCTCCTACGAGCAGTACTTC.

This clonotype was seen many times. V and J are TRBV5-6 and TRBJ1-5; D remains ambiguous. The CDR3 has 15 amino acids. Looked up from germline, CDR1 is SGHDT and CDR2 is YYEEEE. V was shortened by 4 bases and J by 3 bases, with 14 bases between the two germline ends. DNA of the CDR3: TGTGCCAGCAGCCACCGCCGGTCCCCCAATCAGCCCCAGCATTTT. Translated, it gives CASSHRRSPNQPQHF.

This clonotype was found many times. The chain combines TRBV7-2 with TRBJ2-6; D is uncertain. The CDR3 extends over 16 amino acids. Trimming cost V 4 bases and J 4 bases, with 14 bases left between them. Germline V gene data show CDR1 as SGHTA and CDR2 as FQGNSA. The CDR3 region is CASSSTGFWGANVLTF. The CDR3 nucleotides are TGTGCCAGCAGCTCCACCGGGTTCTGGGGGGCCAACGTCCTGACTTTC.

There are many counts of this clonotype. The J gene is TRBJ2-5, the V gene TRBV7-2, with 8 bases aligning to TRBD1. With 5 bases clipped from V and 6 bases from J, the junction kept 8 bases outside the gene matches. CDR1 SGHTA and CDR2 FQGNSA come from the germline V gene. The CDR3 has 14 residues. CDR3 sequence: CASSVGQGKKTQYF. The CDR3 DNA is TGTGCCAGCAGCGTTGGACAGGGAAAAAAGACCCAGTACTTC.

The sample holds a few counts of this clonotype. This chain links TRBV5-4 with TRBJ2-3; the match to TRBD2 covers 7 bases. J was trimmed by 5 bases and V by 3 bases; bases with no gene match: 9. The CDR3 spans 15 residues. From germline, CDR1 is SGHNT and CDR2 YYREEE (reference sequence). The DNA for the CDR3 is TGTGCCAGCAGCTCTAAGCGGGATACTGGAGATACGCAGTATTTT. It translates to CASSSKRDTGDTQYF.